This is a list of T cell receptor beta chains from one sample in a study of identical twins. TCRdb reprocessed the 5' RACE reads via MiXCR and lists one record per CDR3 protein. The table lists hundreds of thousands of distinct CDR3 sequences, approximately 18% of them singletons. This sample was shared with a second study, whose subject was T cells expressing NK-cell markers.

The specimen sequenced was PBMCs. These receptors all stem from a woman younger than 35 in good health. The CDR3 runs from the conserved cysteine through the conserved F or W. The D gene is left open where the match is weak. The size entry is marked missing in some rows and otherwise reads once, few, many or a size class.

size | J | V | D | CDR3 | DNA
NA | TRBJ2-5 | TRBV29-1 | NA | CSAKYGGTIETQYF | TGCAGCGCCAAATACGGGGGGACAATAGAGACCCAGTACTTC
few | TRBJ1-1 | TRBV7-9 | NA | CASSLGRGSGTEAFF | TGTGCCAGCAGCTTAGGGAGGGGATCTGGCACTGAAGCTTTCTTT
NA | TRBJ1-2 | TRBV6-5 | NA | CASQAQDYGYTF | TGTGCCAGCCAGGCCCAGGACTATGGCTACACCTTC
few | TRBJ1-4 | TRBV5-1 | NA | CASSLQGTNNEKLFF | TGCGCCAGCAGCTTGCAAGGGACCAATAATGAAAAACTGTTTTTT
NA | TRBJ2-2 | TRBV9 | TRBD2 | CASSVASGDTGELFF | TGTGCCAGCAGCGTAGCTAGCGGGGACACCGGGGAGCTGTTTTTT
few | TRBJ2-7 | TRBV20-1 | TRBD2 | CSARRGDFSYEQYF | TGCAGTGCTCGGCGGGGGGATTTCTCCTACGAGCAGTACTTC
once | TRBJ2-1 | TRBV20-1 | NA | CSAIEEQGYNEQFF | TGCAGTGCAATTGAAGAACAGGGTTACAATGAACAGTTCTTC
few | TRBJ2-1 | TRBV5-1 | NA | CATTKGGLSYNEQFF | TGCGCCACCACTAAGGGGGGTCTCTCCTACAATGAGCAGTTCTTC
NA | TRBJ1-1 | TRBV25-1 | TRBD1 | CASRDRGDWILLMNTEAFF | TGTGCCAGCAGAGACAGGGGCGATTGGATCCTTCTAATGAACACTGAAGCTTTCTTT
NA | TRBJ2-5 | TRBV5-1 | NA | CASSLEGPGETQYF | TGCGCCAGCAGCTTAGAGGGGCCCGGTGAGACCCAGTACTTC
NA | TRBJ2-1 | TRBV7-2 | TRBD2 | CASSLVSLAGANEQFF | TGTGCCAGCAGCTTGGTTAGTCTAGCGGGCGCCAATGAGCAGTTCTTC
few | TRBJ2-5 | TRBV3-1 | NA | CASSQDSVLKTQYF | TGTGCCAGCAGCCAAGATTCTGTTTTAAAGACCCAGTACTTC
NA | TRBJ2-4 | TRBV7-9 | TRBD1 | CASSPGTGLTAKNIQYF | TGTGCCAGCAGCCCCGGGACAGGGTTGACAGCCAAAAACATTCAGTACTTC
few | TRBJ2-1 | TRBV7-2 | NA | CASSLYGGEQFF | TGTGCCAGCAGCTTATACGGCGGGGAGCAGTTCTTC